One and the same sample provided the 14 T cell receptor beta chains below, sequenced in a study of identifying expanded T cells in peripheral blood. Profiled with immunoSEQ multiplex PCR; TCRdb holds only in-frame clones, not every one. The sample has around 130,000 clones; approximately 86% are singletons. Sequenced sample: blood. The receptors stem from a person between 18 and 75 years old in good health.

About this clone: It is likely a read error, because the conserved phenylalanine at the end of the CDR3 is missing. The DNA is left out, because the CDR3 cannot be placed on it with certainty; the CDR3 is given as TCRdb lists it. CDR3 sequence reads: CASSPQAHPL. The chain joins TRBV7-9 to TRBJ1-2; the table gives TRBD1 as D, unverified against the DNA. Germline V gives CDR1 SEHNR, CDR2 FQNEAQ (reference sequence). The CDR3 spans 10 amino acids, including both terminal residues.

V and J are TRBV4-2 and TRBJ2-7; a weak D match, TRBD2 (6 bases). Germline CDR1 is LGHNA and CDR2 is YNFKEQ. The CDR3 has 11 amino acids. Trimming removed 1 base from V and 12 bases from J, with 10 bases in between. The CDR3 sequence is CASSQGGVLYF. The CDR3 DNA reads as TGTGCCAGCAGCCAAGGGGGGGTACTGTACTTC.

The chain joins TRBV5-6 to TRBJ1-4; 8 nucleotides align to TRBD1. Germline V CDR1 and CDR2: SGHDT, YYEEEE. The CDR3 loop spans 16 amino acids. V gave up 2 bases and J gave up 2 bases; unmatched junction bases: 5. DNA of the CDR3: TGTGCCAGCAGCTTCAGGGGGCGGTCCACTAATGAAAAACTGTTTTTT. Translation gives CASSFRGRSTNEKLFF.

The rearrangement links TRBV2 to TRBJ1-3; D ambiguous. The V end was cut by 6 bases, the J end by 4 bases, with 16 bases between. Germline V CDR1 and CDR2: SNHLY, FYNNEI. The CDR3 is 15 residues long. The CDR3 is CASSKEGFSGNTIYF. Here the CDR3 DNA reads TGTGCCAGCAGCAAAGAAGGGTTCTCCGGAAACACCATATATTTT. Together with reference TRBV2 and TRBJ1-3, the CDR3 gives the full variable domain: EPEVTQTPSHQVTQMGQEVILRCVPISNHLYFYWYRQILGQKVEFLVSFYNNEISEKSEIFDDQFSVERPDGSNFTLKIRSTKLEDSAMYFCASSKEGFSGNTIYFGEGSWLTVV.

The V gene is TRBV6-5, the J gene TRBJ1-2, with D uncertain. Germline V lookup: CDR1 MNHEY, CDR2 SVGAGI. Trimming shortened V by 0 bases and J by 7 bases, and 18 bases separated the two germline ends. CDR3 length: 16 residues. The CDR3, as DNA: TGTGCCAGCAGTTACTCGCCCGGGTCGGGGATCTTTGGCTACACCTTC. Its translation: CASSYSPGSGIFGYTF.

The genes are TRBV7-6 and TRBJ2-1; D not certain. Trimming pared 6 bases from V and 1 base from J, leaving 7 bases between. CDR3 length: 13 amino acids. Per the germline V gene, CDR1 is SGHVS and CDR2 is FNYEAQ. The CDR3 reads CASSRQSYNEQFF. CDR3 DNA sequence: TGTGCCAGCAGTCGTCAATCCTACAATGAGCAGTTCTTC.

This chain links TRBV9 with TRBJ1-3; 8 bases line up with TRBD1. Trimming cost V 4 bases and J 1 base; bases outside gene matches: 7. Germline V lookup: CDR1 SGDLS, CDR2 YYNGEE. The CDR3 sequence is 16 residues long. CDR3 sequence reads: CASSPYGTGSGNTIYF. CDR3 DNA: TGTGCCAGCAGCCCTTATGGGACAGGTTCTGGAAACACCATATATTTT.

The V gene is TRBV29-1, the J gene TRBJ1-1; no clear D gene. With 2 bases removed from V and 4 bases from J, the gap between germline ends came to 8 bases. Germline V gene sequence: CDR1 SQVTM, CDR2 ANQGSEA. This CDR3 spans 12 amino acids. The CDR3 sequence is CSVEIGFTEAFF. The CDR3 DNA follows: TGCAGCGTTGAAATAGGGTTCACTGAAGCTTTCTTT.

This clone was found a few times. This chain links TRBV6-5 with TRBJ1-5, with D unresolved. Between the trimmed V and J ends, which lost 10 bases and 7 bases, there was a span of 17 bases. CDR1 MNHEY and CDR2 SVGAGI come from the germline V gene. This CDR3 contains 13 residues. In DNA form, the CDR3 reads TGTGCCACCTGGCCGGGGATAGGCCAGCCCCAGCATTTT. Protein sequence: CATWPGIGQPQHF.

The chain has TRBV15 and TRBJ2-4; 7 bases are a match to TRBD1. Germline values: CDR1 LNHNV, CDR2 YYDKDF (reference sequence). With V trimmed by 3 bases and J by 7 bases, 9 bases remained unmatched. The CDR3 consists of 15 residues. The CDR3 region has the DNA TGTGCCACCAGCAGTGTTTTGGGACAGCTGAACATTCAGTACTTC. This sequence encodes CATSSVLGQLNIQYF.

The gene calls are TRBV6-6 and TRBJ2-7; D possibly matches TRBD1 or TRBD2 (5 bases each). The CDR3 length is 12 residues. Germline CDR1 MNHNY, CDR2 SVGAGI (reference sequence). Trimming removed 6 bases from V and 2 bases from J, with 8 bases in between. CDR3 bases: TGTGCCAGCAGCCGGGGCCCCTACGAGCAGTACTTC. Its protein product is CASSRGPYEQYF.

The chain carries TRBV6-5 and TRBJ1-3; no firm D call. The CDR3 runs to 15 residues. V dropped 0 bases and J dropped 3 bases, with 9 bases sitting between them. CDR1 is MNHEY, CDR2 SVGAGI, per germline. CDR3 nucleotide sequence: TGTGCCAGCAGTTACTCGAAAGGAAATGGAAACACCATATATTTT. Amino acids: CASSYSKGNGNTIYF.

The chain couples TRBV4-1 to TRBJ1-2; TRBD1 agrees at 8 bases. This CDR3 has 14 amino acids. Germline V gives CDR1 MGHRA, CDR2 YSYEKL. V lost 4 bases, J lost 6 bases, and 7 bases stayed unmatched. As DNA, the CDR3 is TGCGCCAGCAGCCCCACCGGGACAGGTCATGGCTACACCTTC. It is translated as CASSPTGTGHGYTF.

The gene calls are TRBV5-4 and TRBJ2-1; tentatively, D is TRBD2 (6 bases). The CDR3 contains 15 residues. V was cut by 0 bases and J by 0 bases, with 7 bases left in between. Germline-derived CDR1 and CDR2 are SGHNT and YYREEE (reference sequence). The CDR3 loop reads CASSLDGSSYNEQFF. For the CDR3, the DNA is TGTGCCAGCAGCTTGGACGGGAGCTCCTACAATGAGCAGTTCTTC.